These T cell receptor beta chains were read from a single sample in a study of molecular identifiers for immune sequencing clone quantification. TCRdb re-derived calls from the PCR reads in MiXCR, one entry per CDR3 protein. The data hold about 330,000 distinct CDR3 sequences, with roughly 24% observed a single time. Sequencing used naive CD8+ T cells from blood, with Jurkat cell RNA spiked in. The receptors were gathered from a human donor in good health. Some libraries in this study had Jurkat cell RNA spiked in. Both conserved end residues are part of each CDR3. The D gene is left open where the match is weak. Clone size, where shown, is once, few, many, or a class for clones that have expanded.

>TRBV4-3|TRBJ2-7|NA|NA
CASSQDRNYLYEQYF
TGCGCCAGCAGCCAAGATCGTAATTACTTGTACGAGCAGTACTTC
>TRBV7-9|TRBJ1-2|NA|NA
CASSPPEFVGYTF
TGTGCCAGCAGCCCACCTGAGTTTGTTGGCTACACCTTC
>TRBV11-2|TRBJ2-7|many|NA
CASSLVARFYF
TGTGCCAGCAGCTTAGTAGCGAGGTTTTACTTC
>TRBV7-6|TRBJ1-1|NA|NA
CASSLRENTEAFF
TGTGCCAGCAGTCTGAGGGAAAACACTGAAGCTTTCTTT
>TRBV12-3/TRBV12-4|TRBJ2-1|few|NA
CASSLTRAYNEQFF
TGTGCCAGCAGTTTAACCAGGGCCTACAATGAGCAGTTCTTC
>TRBV29-1|TRBJ2-5|many|NA
CSVRGGVQETQYF
TGCAGCGTTAGAGGCGGGGTGCAAGAGACCCAGTACTTC
>TRBV12-3/TRBV12-4|TRBJ2-7|many|NA
CASSPPDKAYEQYF
TGTGCCAGCAGTCCACCTGACAAGGCCTACGAGCAGTACTTC
>TRBV27|TRBJ2-3|NA|NA
CASSSRLGLDTQYF
TGTGCCAGCAGTTCACGACTAGGTCTTGATACGCAGTATTTT
>TRBV30|TRBJ2-7|few|NA
CAWSVGQGPYEQYF
TGTGCCTGGAGTGTAGGGCAGGGACCATACGAGCAGTACTTC
>TRBV4-2|TRBJ2-1|NA|NA
CASSQVTAVEQFF
TGTGCCAGCAGCCAAGTGACAGCAGTTGAGCAGTTCTTC
>TRBV7-9|TRBJ2-2|many|NA
CASSGRIAGELFF
TGTGCCAGCAGTGGCAGAATAGCCGGGGAGCTGTTTTTT
>TRBV6-6|TRBJ1-5|many|TRBD1
CASSYVAGTGTYSNQPQHF
TGTGCCAGCAGTTACGTGGCCGGGACAGGGACGTATAGCAATCAGCCCCAGCATTTT
>TRBV6-2/TRBV6-3|TRBJ1-1|once|TRBD1
CASVPMAGGIMDTEAFF
TGTGCCAGCGTCCCCATGGCAGGGGGCATTATGGACACTGAAGCTTTCTTT